A single T cell receptor beta chain is shown here with its context. Its antigen is still unknown. Here immunoSEQ multiplex PCR was the method, and the copy in TCRdb shows in-frame clones only, minus some. The repertoire includes some 23,000 clones, about 70% of them detected once, and 11% sits in the top ten. This entry comes from a study of a mutant IDH1 vaccine in newly diagnosed glioma. As for the study in general: Investigators started vaccination 4-6 weeks after radiotherapy alone, or with temozolomide cycles.

From germline, CDR1 is MGHDK and CDR2 SYGVNS. The CDR3 spans 14 residues. V shed 5 bases, J shed 7 bases, and the junction held 7 bases outside the gene matches. Specified time point: week 11, during vaccination. Topical imiquimod was applied with each vaccine dose, which held 300 ug of mutant IDH1 20-mer peptide. The chain employs TRBV25-1 and TRBJ1-4; the match to TRBD1 covers 7 bases. The specimen was peripheral blood mononuclear cells (PBMCs), collected from a glioma patient whose treatment included an IDH1 peptide vaccine. The sequence was obtained from a man between 18 and 29 years old with glioma. Some clones in this sample may be carry-over from other donors' samples. The CDR3: CASSSQGKGEKLFF. In DNA form, the CDR3 reads TGTGCCAGCAGTTCACAGGGGAAGGGTGAAAAACTGTTTTTT.